The rows below give T cell receptor beta chains drawn from one sample of a study of cytomegalovirus exposure and HLA in healthy donors. The table came from immunoSEQ multiplex PCR; TCRdb's copy has only in-frame clones and leaves some out. The table has about 130,000 clones, around 78% seen once. The sequenced material came from PBMCs. The receptors were gathered from a woman aged 50 to 60 in good health and CMV-seronegative. Both conserved end residues are part of each CDR3. A D gene is named only where the DNA matches it firmly. Clone sizes are given selectively: once, few, many, or a class where the clone is expanded.

J	size	length	V	D	DNA	CDR3
TRBJ1-2	-	17	TRBV7-2	TRBD1	TGTGCCAGCAGCTTATCCCGGACAGGGGGCGCGGACTATGGCTACACCTTC	CASSLSRTGGADYGYTF
TRBJ1-1	-	14	TRBV18	TRBD1	TGTGCCAGCTCATTGGGACAGGGGAACACTGAAGCTTTCTTT	CASSLGQGNTEAFF
TRBJ2-2	-	14	TRBV5-4	-	TGTGCCAGCAGCTCGGACAGCCAACACGGGGAGCTGTTTTTT	CASSSDSQHGELFF
TRBJ2-1	-	17	TRBV27	TRBD2	TGTGCCAGCAGTGCGGGGGGACCGGGGGCCGACTTGAATGAGCAGTTCTTC	CASSAGGPGADLNEQFF
TRBJ1-1	-	16	TRBV5-1	TRBD1	TGCGCCAGCAGCGAGGGACAGGTGTTCATGAACACTGAAGCTTTCTTT	CASSEGQVFMNTEAFF
TRBJ1-5	-	17	TRBV19	-	TGTGCCAGTAGTATACCCCCCGGGTCCTTTGAGTCTCAGCCCCAGCATTTT	CASSIPPGSFESQPQHF
TRBJ2-2	-	15	TRBV2	-	TGTGCCAGCAGTGTTGGGGCCACGAACACCGGGGAGCTGTTTTTT	CASSVGATNTGELFF
TRBJ2-5	-	16	TRBV11-2	TRBD2	TGTGCCAGCAGCCTGGGGACTAGCGGGAGAAGGGAGACCCAGTACTTC	CASSLGTSGRRETQYF
TRBJ1-1	few	13	TRBV10-2	-	TGCGCCAGCAGTGAAGGCAGGGTGACTGAAGCTTTCTTT	CASSEGRVTEAFF
TRBJ2-3	few	20	TRBV4-3	TRBD2	TGCGCCAGCAGCCAACCGAGCGGTAGGACTAGCGGAGTTAGCACAGATACGCAGTATTTT	CASSQPSGRTSGVSTDTQYF
TRBJ1-5	-	19	TRBV5-1	TRBD1	TGCGCCAAACTCGGAGGGGGACAGGTGATCTCTATTAGCAATCAGCCCCAGCATTTT	CAKLGGGQVISISNQPQHF
TRBJ2-3	-	16	TRBV5-1	TRBD2	TGCGCCAGCAGCTTGGTACTAGCGGGAGGTCAAGATACGCAGTATTTT	CASSLVLAGGQDTQYF
TRBJ1-3	-	16	TRBV7-6	-	TGTGCCAGCAGCTTAGCTTATTCAGGGTCCGGAAACACCATATATTTT	CASSLAYSGSGNTIYF
TRBJ1-2	once	18	TRBV5-6	TRBD1	TGTGCCAGCAGCCCATATTCCCGACAGGGGCCCCATCAGCGTGGCTACACCTTC	CASSPYSRQGPHQRGYTF
TRBJ1-2	-	13	TRBV5-6	TRBD1	TGTGCCAGCAGCCCCACAGGGGGCGAGGGCTACACCTTC	CASSPTGGEGYTF
TRBJ1-2	-	15	TRBV9	TRBD1	TGTGCCAGCAGCCCAGGAGACAGGGTGAACTATGGCTACACCTTC	CASSPGDRVNYGYTF
TRBJ2-1	-	15	TRBV11-2	-	TGTGCCAGCAGCAGCCCCGGCCGGGGCTACAATGAGCAGTTCTTC	CASSSPGRGYNEQFF
TRBJ2-2	-	18	TRBV19	TRBD2	TGTGCCAGTAGACCCGTTCTAGCGGGAGTGAGGAACACCGGGGAGCTGTTTTTT	CASRPVLAGVRNTGELFF
TRBJ2-1	-	15	TRBV19	-	TGTGCCACAAAGATGGACAGAAGCTCCTACAATGAGCAGTTCTTC	CATKMDRSSYNEQFF
TRBJ1-1	-	19	TRBV5-1	TRBD1	TGCGCCAGCAGCTTGGACGGGGACAGGGGGCGCGGTCCTAACACTGAAGCTTTCTTT	CASSLDGDRGRGPNTEAFF
TRBJ2-4	-	15	TRBV6-6	TRBD1	TGTGCCAGCAGCCCCGGGACAGCGGACAAAAACATTCAGTACTTC	CASSPGTADKNIQYF
TRBJ1-2	few	13	TRBV30	TRBD1	TGTGCCTGGACGTCCGACAGGGGCTATGGCTACACCTTC	CAWTSDRGYGYTF
TRBJ2-1	few	14	TRBV19	-	TGTGCCAGTAGTACACAGGGCCGAACAAGTGAGCAGTTCTTC	CASSTQGRTSEQFF
TRBJ1-5	-	14	TRBV18	TRBD1	TGTGCCAGCTCATCACTACAGGGGGAACAGCCCCAGCATTTT	CASSSLQGEQPQHF
TRBJ2-7	-	12	TRBV29-1	TRBD1	TGCAGCGCCTGGCCGGGACAGGGAGAGCAGTACTTC	CSAWPGQGEQYF
TRBJ2-5	once	17	TRBV29-1	TRBD1	TGCAGCGTTGAAGATCCCCTCCTGACAGGGAACCAAGAGACCCAGTACTTC	CSVEDPLLTGNQETQYF
TRBJ1-6	-	15	TRBV4-3	TRBD1	TGCGCCAGCAGCCAATACAGGGGGCCGAATTCACCCCTCCACTTT	CASSQYRGPNSPLHF
TRBJ2-5	-	17	TRBV5-4	TRBD2	TGTGCCAGCAGCCTAGGGACTAGCGGGAGGCCGAGAGAGACCCAGTACTTC	CASSLGTSGRPRETQYF
TRBJ2-3	-	16	TRBV25-1	-	TGTGCCAGCAGTGAACAGGGGCCCAATGGCACAGATACGCAGTATTTT	CASSEQGPNGTDTQYF
TRBJ2-1	-	13	TRBV29-1	TRBD1	TGCAGCGCCAAGGGACAGGGGGCATTAGAGCAGTTCTTC	CSAKGQGALEQFF
TRBJ2-1	few	17	TRBV18	TRBD2	TGTGCCAGCTCACCACGGACTAGCCTCAGCTCCTACAATGAGCAGTTCTTC	CASSPRTSLSSYNEQFF
TRBJ2-1	few	15	TRBV6-6	-	TGTGCCAGCAGACGGACTATAAGCTCCTACAATGAGCAGTTCTTC	CASRRTISSYNEQFF
TRBJ1-2	-	15	TRBV19	TRBD1	TGTGCCAGTAGTACTCCGGACAGGGACCGGGTCGGCTACACCTTC	CASSTPDRDRVGYTF
TRBJ1-5	-	15	TRBV9	-	TGTGCCAGCAGCGTGGGGGCGGGAGGCAATCAACCCCAGCATTTT	CASSVGAGGNQPQHF
TRBJ2-3	-	15	TRBV28	TRBD2	TGTGCCAGCAGTGAAAGCGGGAGGGGCGCAGATACGCAGTATTTT	CASSESGRGADTQYF